The sequence of this T cell receptor beta chain was determined in a study of shared clonotypes between healthy human individuals. Trimming stripped 2 bases from V and 4 bases from J, with 6 bases between. Germline CDR1 and CDR2: GTSNPN and SVGIG (reference sequence). The CDR3 spans 11 residues. In regard to this clone: What it binds is not known.

Repertoires were generated with immunoSEQ multiplex PCR, while TCRdb's copy carries only in-frame clones and drops some. The sample shows 850,000 to 1,200,000 clones, about 75% of them seen only once. Study-level points and caveats: What limited the represented genetic and exposure-history diversity was the small number of donors. Generally, estimated richness proved larger in naive subsets than it did in memory subsets.

The sequence was obtained from a man aged 18 to 29 in good health. Sequenced material: memory CD4+ T cells sorted from blood. The subset denotes: CD45RA-negative fraction. The chain uses TRBV30 and TRBJ2-7; no firm D call. The CDR3 spells CAWSNGYEQYF. DNA for the CDR3: TGTGCCTGGAGTAATGGGTACGAGCAGTACTTC.